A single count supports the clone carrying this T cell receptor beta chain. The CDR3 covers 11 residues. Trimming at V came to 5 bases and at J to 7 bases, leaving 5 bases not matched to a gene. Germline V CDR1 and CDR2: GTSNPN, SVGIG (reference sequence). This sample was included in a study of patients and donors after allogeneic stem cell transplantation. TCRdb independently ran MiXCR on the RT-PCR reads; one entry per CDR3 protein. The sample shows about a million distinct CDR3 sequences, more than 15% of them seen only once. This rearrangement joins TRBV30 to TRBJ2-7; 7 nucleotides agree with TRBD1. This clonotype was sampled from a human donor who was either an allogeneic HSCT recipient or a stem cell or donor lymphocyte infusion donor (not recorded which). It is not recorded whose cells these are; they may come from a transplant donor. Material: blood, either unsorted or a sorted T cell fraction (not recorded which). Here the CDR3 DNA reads TGTGCCTGGGACAGGGCGAGGGAGCAGTACTTC. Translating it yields CAWDRAREQYF.